A single sample is the source of the 9 T cell receptor beta chains below, sequenced in a study of T cells after posttransplantation cyclophosphamide. The data were produced by immunoSEQ multiplex PCR, yet TCRdb's version contains in-frame clones alone and is incomplete. The data show about 6,900 clones, over 70% seen once. Sequencing input: memory CD4+ T cells sorted from blood. These receptors all come from a woman aged 45-59 years in good health and a related stem cell transplant donor.

J is TRBJ1-4 and V is TRBV18; the match to TRBD1 covers 8 bases. From germline, CDR1 is KGHSH and CDR2 LQKENI. This CDR3 is built from 16 residues. Losses at the gene ends were 1 base for V and 5 bases for J; bases not matched to a gene: 6. CDR3 DNA: TGTGCCAGCTCACCACGGGCGGGACAGGCAAATGAAAAACTGTTTTTT. Amino acids: CASSPRAGQANEKLFF.

The chain joins TRBV28 to TRBJ1-6; D is perhaps TRBD1 (6 bases). Germline loops: CDR1 MDHEN, CDR2 SYDVKM. The germline V and J ends were trimmed by 6 bases and 0 bases, with 12 bases remaining between them. The CDR3 extends over 16 amino acids. Written as DNA, the CDR3 is TGTGCCAGCAGAGGGGGGGCGTCCTCCTATAATTCACCCCTCCACTTT. The encoded protein is CASRGGASSYNSPLHF.

The chain couples TRBV6-6 to TRBJ2-7; 16 nucleotides line up with TRBD2. Germline V gives CDR1 MNHNY, CDR2 SVGAGI (reference sequence). J lost 5 bases, V lost 4 bases, and 5 bases had no gene match. This CDR3 spans 16 amino acids. The DNA for the CDR3 is TGTGCCAGCAGTTGGGGACTAGCGGGAGGGGGCGACGAGCAGTACTTC. Amino acid sequence: CASSWGLAGGGDEQYF.

The V and J genes are TRBV6-6 and TRBJ2-7, with a tentative D call TRBD2 (6 bases). Looked up from germline, CDR1 is MNHNY and CDR2 is SVGAGI (reference sequence). Trimming left V 5 bases short and J 4 bases short, with 9 bases between. This CDR3 spans 12 amino acids. The chain's CDR3 is CASSGGGYEQYF. The DNA of the CDR3 is TGTGCCAGCAGTGGTGGGGGGTACGAGCAGTACTTC.

This clone was detected only a few times. V and J are TRBV12-5 and TRBJ1-1; D is perhaps TRBD1 (5 bases). The CDR3 length is 14 residues. Germline V gene data show CDR1 as LGHNT and CDR2 as FRNRAP. V was shortened by 5 bases and J by 4 bases, with 14 bases between the two germline ends. CDR3 residues: CASGTHGGSTEAFF. In DNA form, the CDR3 reads TGTGCTAGTGGTACCCACGGGGGAAGCACTGAAGCTTTCTTT.

The V call is TRBV6-1, the J call TRBJ2-1, with a weak D call TRBD1 (5 bases). The CDR3 extends over 14 amino acids. Trimming cost V 4 bases and J 0 bases, with 7 bases left between them. CDR1 MNHNS and CDR2 SASEGT come from the germline V gene. CDR3 amino acids: CASSVQGSYNEQFF. The CDR3 nucleotides read TGTGCCAGCAGTGTTCAGGGCTCCTACAATGAGCAGTTCTTC.

The chain joins TRBV5-1 to TRBJ1-5; 7 nucleotides line up with TRBD1. This CDR3 is built from 14 residues. Trimming at V came to 4 bases and at J to 4 bases, leaving 5 bases not matched to a gene. Germline V gene data show CDR1 as SGHRS and CDR2 as YFSETQ. CDR3 sequence reads: CASSIGQANQPQHF. CDR3 coding DNA: TGCGCCAGCAGCATAGGACAGGCAAATCAGCCCCAGCATTTT.

V gene TRBV30 combines with J gene TRBJ2-1; TRBD2 aligns across 8 bases. CDR1 is GTSNPN and CDR2 is SVGIG in the germline V gene (reference sequence). Trimming at V came to 2 bases and at J to 9 bases, leaving 6 bases not matched to a gene. The CDR3 consists of 13 residues. The CDR3 DNA reads as TGTGCCTGGAGTTCGGCGGGAGGTCTTGAGCAGTTCTTC. It codes for CAWSSAGGLEQFF.

V and J are TRBV10-1 and TRBJ2-2; D is unclear. The V gene lost 4 bases and the J gene lost 6 bases, with 3 bases spanning the gap. The CDR3 sequence is 11 residues long. CDR1 and CDR2 (germline): WNHNN, SYGVQD (reference sequence). The CDR3 is CASSASGELFF. CDR3 sequence (DNA): TGCGCCAGCAGTGCTTCCGGGGAGCTGTTTTTT.